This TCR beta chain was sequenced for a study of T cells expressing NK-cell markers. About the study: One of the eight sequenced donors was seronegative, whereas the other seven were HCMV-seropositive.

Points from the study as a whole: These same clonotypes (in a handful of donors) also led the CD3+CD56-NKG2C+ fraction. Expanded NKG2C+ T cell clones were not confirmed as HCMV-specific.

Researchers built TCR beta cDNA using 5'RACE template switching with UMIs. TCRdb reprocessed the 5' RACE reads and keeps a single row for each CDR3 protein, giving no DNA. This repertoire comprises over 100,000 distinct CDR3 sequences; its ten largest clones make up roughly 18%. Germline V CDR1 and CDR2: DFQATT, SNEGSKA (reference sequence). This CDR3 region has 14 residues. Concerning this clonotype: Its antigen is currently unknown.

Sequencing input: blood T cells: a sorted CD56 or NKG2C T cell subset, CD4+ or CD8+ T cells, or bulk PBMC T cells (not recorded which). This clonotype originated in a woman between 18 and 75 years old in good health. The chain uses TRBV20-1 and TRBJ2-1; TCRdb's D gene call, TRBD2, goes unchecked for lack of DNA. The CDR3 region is CSASRLVYVNEQFF.